The sequence of this T cell receptor beta chain was determined in a study of cytomegalovirus exposure and HLA in healthy donors listed by TCRdb under 2017. Looking at the study overall: According to a later analysis, the roughly 130 validation repertoires were produced on the same platform as the roughly 600 repertoires of the first cohort. The study aimed to test whether signatures of past pathogen exposure could be identified by cataloging public T cell receptors. In addition to the first cohort of 666 subjects, a separate validation cohort of 120 different subjects was used. The study combined high-throughput TCR immunosequencing, statistical association of individual TCRs with disease status, and machine learning to predict cytomegalovirus infection status. Results the study describes overall, beyond this receptor: It was suggested by the authors that the approach could potentially be generalized to other disease states and immunological phenotypes. The study gave a list of about 170 TCR beta chains associated with cytomegalovirus. Most TCR sequences were observed very rarely across donors, whereas some public TCRs were present in many individuals. The classifier was reported to diagnose cytomegalovirus status with high specificity and sensitivity in both the original and validation cohorts. A later analysis lacked HLA typing for the validation cohort, so it scored co-occurrence in that cohort across all 120 repertoires. A later analysis found that TCRs clustered in the first cohort also tended to co-occur in the 120 or so validation repertoires, with 94% of cluster scores above 0. A few of the identified cytomegalovirus-associated TCR beta chains were confirmed in vitro to be specific for cytomegalovirus antigens.

Separate from the roughly 630-subject first cohort, the validation cohort of some 130 subjects was the group to which the donors belonged. To prepare the library, the immunoSEQ multiplex PCR assay was applied. The study's own analysis went as follows. To diagnose cytomegalovirus status from the catalog of TCR beta chain sequences, a statistical classification framework was built. The table comes from immuneACCESS by way of TCRdb, which keeps in-frame sequences with V and J called. Part of the clones is missing from these tables; in studies checked, under half for an unresolved V gene and the rest for unknown reasons. Clone size and the V and J calls come from that table; the DNA yielded D and trimming. Across this sample there are around 150,000 clones, with roughly 91% seen only once. 2.5% to 3% of the sample is held by the ten biggest clonotypes. As for this clone: Its binding antigen is unknown. No much larger clonotype is one base removed from it; base qualities were not supplied.

The germline V and J ends show losses of 1 base and 3 bases respectively, and no gene match explains 7 bases of the junction. The CDR3 goes from the cysteine to the phenylalanine over 17 residues. CDR3 DNA is the only sequence kept; it has 51 bases, read in frame from the first base. Looking up the germline V gene (reference sequence) yields CDR1 LNHNV and CDR2 YYDKDF. Sequencing used PBMCs. Here the chain combines TRBV15 and TRBJ2-3; TRBD1 matches 10 bases in the middle. This clonotype was obtained from a man between 18 and 29 years old in good health and CMV-seronegative. The DNA sequence reads TGTGCCACCAGCAGAGGCGGTGACAGGGGGCTTACAGATACGCAGTATTTT. It codes for CATSRGGDRGLTDTQYF.